The rows below give T cell receptor beta chains drawn from one sample of a study of CD8+CD57+ T cells in acquired aplastic anemia. TCRdb reprocessed the reads via MiXCR and lists one record per CDR3 protein. Of about 190,000 distinct CDR3 sequences listed, over 60% are singletons. Sample: sorted CD4+, CD8+, or CD8+CD57+ T cells (not recorded which) from PBMCs. The receptors shown here come from a human donor with severe aplastic anemia or a healthy control (not recorded which). The CDR3 runs from the conserved cysteine through the conserved F or W. The D gene is left open where the match is weak. Clone size is shown for a subset of rows, as once, few, many or a class of expanded clone.

TRBJ1-2 | once | 13 | TRBD1 | TRBV12-3/TRBV12-4 | CASNADRGNGYTF | TGTGCCAGCAACGCGGACAGGGGGAATGGCTACACCTTC
TRBJ2-7 | few | 15 | TRBD1 | TRBV7-2 | CASSLAGTGIYEQYF | TGTGCCAGCAGCTTAGCAGGGACAGGGATCTACGAGCAGTACTTC
TRBJ2-3 | few | 11 | . | TRBV10-3 | CAISAADTQYF | TGTGCCATCAGTGCAGCAGATACGCAGTATTTT
TRBJ1-1 | . | 12 | . | TRBV20-1 | CSATTGPGEAFF | TGCAGTGCTACCACAGGTCCCGGTGAAGCTTTCTTT
TRBJ2-3 | many | 16 | . | TRBV10-3 | CAISEQEASSTDTQYF | TGTGCCATCAGTGAGCAGGAAGCCTCTAGCACAGATACGCAGTATTTT
TRBJ2-1 | . | 13 | . | TRBV5-4 | CASSPDRDIKGFF | TGTGCCAGCAGCCCAGACCGGGACATCAAGGGGTTCTTC
TRBJ1-3 | many | 12 | . | TRBV9 | CASSDTGNTIYF | TGTGCCAGCAGCGATACTGGAAACACCATATATTTT
TRBJ1-5 | once | 15 | . | TRBV5-1 | CASSLAGLRDQPQHF | TGCGCCAGCAGCTTGGCGGGTCTCCGAGATCAGCCCCAGCATTTT
TRBJ2-3 | . | 15 | . | TRBV10-3 | CASEEGGGETDTQYF | TGTGCCAGCGAAGAGGGCGGCGGCGAAACAGATACGCAGTATTTT
TRBJ2-3 | . | 15 | . | TRBV7-2 | CASSRSGLGTDTQYF | TGTGCCAGCAGCCGCAGCGGGTTAGGCACAGATACGCAGTATTTT
TRBJ2-7 | . | 14 | TRBD1 | TRBV9 | CASSSGQGRHEQYF | TGTGCCAGCAGCTCCGGACAGGGGCGGCACGAGCAGTACTTC
TRBJ2-3 | . | 12 | . | TRBV29-1 | CSVGDRGGTQYF | TGCAGCGTTGGGGACCGGGGTGGTACGCAGTATTTT
TRBJ2-1 | . | 12 | TRBD1 | TRBV10-3 | CAIRTGGPEQFF | TGTGCCATCAGGACAGGGGGCCCTGAGCAGTTCTTC
TRBJ1-6 | . | 12 | . | TRBV12-3/TRBV12-4 | CASLDGGSPLHF | TGTGCCAGCCTCGACGGTGGATCACCCCTCCACTTT
TRBJ1-5 | many | 15 | . | TRBV2 | CASSAPVGSNQPQHF | TGTGCCAGCAGTGCCCCGGTGGGTAGCAATCAGCCCCAGCATTTT
TRBJ2-5 | . | 17 | TRBD1 | TRBV7-3 | CASSLFTRTGGQETQYF | TGTGCCAGCAGCTTATTCACGAGGACAGGGGGACAAGAGACCCAGTACTTC
TRBJ2-7 | . | 14 | TRBD1 | TRBV7-3 | CASSPGQTPYEQYF | TGTGCCAGCAGCCCGGGACAGACGCCCTACGAGCAGTACTTC
TRBJ2-3 | . | 12 | . | TRBV20-1 | CSARSSTDTQYF | TGCAGTGCAAGGTCTAGCACAGATACGCAGTATTTT
TRBJ1-1 | . | 14 | . | TRBV29-1 | CSVRRVVRGDEAFF | TGCAGCGTCCGACGGGTGGTAAGGGGAGATGAAGCTTTCTTT
TRBJ1-1 | . | 12 | TRBD1 | TRBV10-3 | CAIQGQGTEAFF | TGTGCCATCCAGGGACAGGGTACTGAAGCTTTCTTT
TRBJ1-2 | once | 13 | . | TRBV15 | CATSRDSQYGYTF | TGTGCCACCAGCAGAGATTCACAGTATGGCTACACCTTC
TRBJ2-1 | . | 14 | . | TRBV20-1 | CSASQANSYNEQFF | TGCAGTGCTAGCCAGGCGAACTCCTACAATGAGCAGTTCTTC
TRBJ2-3 | once | 14 | . | TRBV5-4 | CASSLGGGADTQYF | TGTGCCAGCAGCTTAGGAGGGGGGGCAGATACGCAGTATTTT
TRBJ2-2 | . | 15 | . | TRBV2 | CASGRVDSGTGELFF | TGTGCCAGCGGGAGAGTCGATTCGGGGACCGGGGAGCTGTTTTTT
TRBJ1-4 | . | 17 | TRBD1 | TRBV4-3 | CASSQGTGSRTNEKLFF | TGCGCCAGCAGCCAAGGGACAGGGAGTAGGACTAATGAAAAACTGTTTTTT
TRBJ2-7 | . | 14 | . | TRBV20-1 | CSAQLPGGSYEQYF | TGCAGTGCCCAACTACCTGGGGGCTCCTACGAGCAGTACTTC
TRBJ2-3 | . | 14 | TRBD2 | TRBV7-9 | CASSLTSGGDTQYF | TGTGCCAGCAGCCTTACTAGCGGGGGTGATACGCAGTATTTT
TRBJ2-1 | . | 12 | . | TRBV19 | CASSIKGLEQFF | TGTGCCAGTAGTATCAAGGGGCTCGAGCAGTTCTTC
TRBJ2-4 | many | 16 | . | TRBV20-1 | CSAQTSRLVGKNIQYF | TGCAGTGCGCAAACGAGCCGTCTAGTAGGCAAAAACATTCAGTACTTC
TRBJ2-3 | once | 16 | TRBD1 | TRBV11-1 | CASSLGRTGPGDTQYF | TGTGCCAGCAGCTTGGGACGGACAGGGCCGGGAGATACGCAGTATTTT
TRBJ1-3 | many | 15 | . | TRBV11-3 | CASSPNGGSGNTIYF | TGTGCCAGCAGCCCTAATGGGGGCTCTGGAAACACCATATATTTT
TRBJ2-7 | . | 14 | TRBD2 | TRBV9 | CASSPGLGLYEQYF | TGTGCCAGCAGTCCGGGACTAGGCCTCTACGAGCAGTACTTC
TRBJ2-7 | . | 13 | . | TRBV29-1 | CSVEGSNSYEQSF | TGCAGCGTTGAGGGCAGTAACTCCTACGAGCAGTCCTTC
TRBJ1-1 | . | 18 | . | TRBV4-3 | CASSQISEAGGKGPEAFF | TGCGCCAGCAGCCAGATAAGTGAAGCGGGGGGAAAGGGACCTGAAGCTTTCTTT
TRBJ1-2 | . | 16 | TRBD1 | TRBV24-1 | CATSDAPTGANYGYTF | TGTGCCACCAGTGATGCGCCTACAGGGGCTAACTATGGCTACACCTTC
TRBJ1-1 | many | 13 | . | TRBV7-9 | CASSLDGGAEAFF | TGTGCCAGCAGCTTAGATGGGGGAGCTGAAGCTTTCTTT
TRBJ1-5 | . | 14 | TRBD1 | TRBV12-3/TRBV12-4 | CASSFADRAQPQHF | TGTGCCAGCAGTTTTGCGGACAGGGCTCAGCCCCAGCATTTT
TRBJ2-3 | . | 14 | . | TRBV7-6 | CASRQDGYTDTQYF | TGTGCCAGCAGGCAGGACGGTTACACAGATACGCAGTATTTT
TRBJ1-4 | many | 15 | TRBD1 | TRBV5-5 | CASNPGDRGVEKLFF | TGTGCCAGCAACCCGGGTGACAGGGGGGTTGAAAAACTGTTTTTT
TRBJ1-2 | . | 13 | TRBD1 | TRBV29-1 | CSVEGQGARGYTF | TGCAGCGTTGAAGGCCAGGGGGCAAGGGGCTACACCTTC
TRBJ1-2 | . | 16 | TRBD1 | TRBV20-1 | CSARDRGRVTPYEDTF | TGCAGTGCAAGGGACAGGGGCCGCGTTACCCCCTATGAGGACACCTTC
TRBJ1-1 | . | 11 | . | TRBV20-1 | CSARQSSVAFF | TGCAGTGCTAGGCAGAGCTCCGTAGCTTTCTTT
TRBJ1-5 | . | 13 | . | TRBV20-1 | CSASIRGSQPQHF | TGCAGTGCTAGTATACGGGGGTCTCAGCCCCAGCATTTT
TRBJ2-6 | . | 13 | . | TRBV19 | CATADTGANVLTF | TGTGCCACGGCAGATACTGGGGCCAACGTCCTGACTTTC
TRBJ1-5 | many | 16 | TRBD1 | TRBV2 | CASSEGTGWSNQPQHF | TGTGCCAGCAGTGAAGGGACAGGGTGGAGCAATCAGCCCCAGCATTTT
TRBJ1-1 | . | 13 | . | TRBV7-2 | CASSLWGDAGAFF | TGTGCCAGCAGCTTGTGGGGGGATGCGGGAGCTTTCTTT
TRBJ2-5 | . | 15 | . | TRBV3-1 | CASSSGTRTGETQYF | TGTGCCAGCAGCTCCGGGACACGAACGGGAGAGACCCAGTACTTC
TRBJ2-1 | . | 16 | TRBD1 | TRBV24-1 | CATSETGTGDYNEQFF | TGTGCCACCAGTGAAACCGGGACAGGCGATTACAATGAGCAGTTCTTC